One and the same sample provided the 9 T cell receptor beta chains below, sequenced in a study of shared clonotypes between healthy human individuals. Using immunoSEQ multiplex PCR, the repertoire was profiled, and TCRdb retains in-frame clones only, with some absent. Of more than 450,000 clones listed, around 79% are singletons. Sequencing was performed on PBMCs. The receptors were gathered from a middle-aged woman in good health. Some clones in this sample may be carry-over from other donors' samples.

J is TRBJ2-1 and V is TRBV6-4; 14 bases map to TRBD2. CDR1 is MRHNA, CDR2 SNTAGT, per germline. The CDR3 length is 15 residues. The junction had 4 bases not matched to a gene; V was cut back by 4 bases and J by 8 bases. CDR3 coding DNA: TGTGCCAGCAGTGGGGGACTAGCGGGAGTCTATGAGCAGTTCTTC. Amino acid sequence: CASSGGLAGVYEQFF.

The chain recombines TRBV7-2 with TRBJ1-3, with D possibly matching TRBD1 (5 bases). This CDR3 has 17 amino acids. V was cut by 1 base and J by 0 bases, with 13 bases left in between. Germline loops: CDR1 SGHTA, CDR2 FQGNSA. The CDR3 loop reads CASSLEVSGGSGNTIYF. The CDR3 nucleotides are TGTGCCAGCAGCTTAGAAGTGAGCGGGGGCTCTGGAAACACCATATATTTT.

In DNA, the CDR3 is TGCGCCAGCAGTACCCGGACAGGGCCCAATCAGCCCCAGCATTTT. Protein product: CASSTRTGPNQPQHF. V is TRBV10-2 and J is TRBJ1-5; TRBD1 aligns across 8 bases. CDR1 and CDR2 (germline): WSHSY, SAAADI. V trimming: 5 bases; J trimming: 3 bases; junction bases outside the gene matches: 6. The CDR3 is 15 amino acids.

The chain uses TRBV10-3 and TRBJ2-1, with 9 positions matching TRBD2. CDR3 length equals 16 residues. Per the germline V gene, CDR1 is ENHRY and CDR2 is SYGVKD. V trimming: 5 bases; J trimming: 4 bases; junction bases outside the gene matches: 9. The CDR3 nucleotides are TGTGCCATCAGTCCAGCGGGAGGAGTTTTGTACAATGAGCAGTTCTTC. It specifies CAISPAGGVLYNEQFF.

The rearrangement joins TRBV2 to TRBJ1-1, with D perhaps matching TRBD1 (5 bases). Germline CDR1 reads SNHLY; CDR2 reads FYNNEI. Trimming cost V 7 bases and J 4 bases, with 19 bases left between them. This CDR3 has 15 amino acids. The CDR3 spells CASKRGVPFSTEAFF. CDR3 DNA: TGTGCCAGCAAACGGGGGGTTCCCTTCAGCACTGAAGCTTTCTTT.

The rearrangement links TRBV6-9 to TRBJ2-2; D possibly corresponds to TRBD1 (5 bases). The CDR3 has 16 amino acids. CDR1 and CDR2 from the germline V gene are MNHGY and SVAAGI. V lost 6 bases, J lost 1 base, and 15 bases lay in between. In nucleotides, the CDR3 is TGTGCCAGCAGGGGGCACGTAAGGAGGAACACCGGGGAGCTGTTTTTT. Translating gives CASRGHVRRNTGELFF.

The rearrangement uses TRBV9 and TRBJ1-5; D is uncertain. The length of the CDR3 is 14 residues. With 4 bases removed from V and 10 bases from J, the gap between germline ends came to 18 bases. Germline CDR1 reads SGDLS; CDR2 reads YYNGEE. CDR3 coding DNA: TGTGCCAGCAGCCCCACACGGGCCCTTACCCCCCAGCATTTT. Translated: CASSPTRALTPQHF.

This chain joins TRBV7-6 and TRBJ2-2; D perhaps matches TRBD1 (6 bases). V dropped 6 bases and J dropped 5 bases, with 19 bases sitting between them. The CDR3 length is 16 residues. Germline loops: CDR1 SGHVS, CDR2 FNYEAQ. CDR3 region: CASSWGLRGETGELFF. The CDR3 bases are TGTGCCAGCAGTTGGGGGCTCAGGGGAGAAACCGGGGAGCTGTTTTTT.

This clone was observed a single time. Here the CDR3 reads CASSSDLMADTQYF. The DNA for the CDR3 is TGTGCCAGCAGCTCTGACCTTATGGCAGATACGCAGTATTTT. This chain links TRBV6-4 with TRBJ2-3; no reliable D call. Germline lookup yields CDR1 MRHNA and CDR2 SNTAGT. The CDR3 is 14 amino acids. The V gene lost 6 bases and the J gene lost 4 bases, with 14 bases spanning the gap.